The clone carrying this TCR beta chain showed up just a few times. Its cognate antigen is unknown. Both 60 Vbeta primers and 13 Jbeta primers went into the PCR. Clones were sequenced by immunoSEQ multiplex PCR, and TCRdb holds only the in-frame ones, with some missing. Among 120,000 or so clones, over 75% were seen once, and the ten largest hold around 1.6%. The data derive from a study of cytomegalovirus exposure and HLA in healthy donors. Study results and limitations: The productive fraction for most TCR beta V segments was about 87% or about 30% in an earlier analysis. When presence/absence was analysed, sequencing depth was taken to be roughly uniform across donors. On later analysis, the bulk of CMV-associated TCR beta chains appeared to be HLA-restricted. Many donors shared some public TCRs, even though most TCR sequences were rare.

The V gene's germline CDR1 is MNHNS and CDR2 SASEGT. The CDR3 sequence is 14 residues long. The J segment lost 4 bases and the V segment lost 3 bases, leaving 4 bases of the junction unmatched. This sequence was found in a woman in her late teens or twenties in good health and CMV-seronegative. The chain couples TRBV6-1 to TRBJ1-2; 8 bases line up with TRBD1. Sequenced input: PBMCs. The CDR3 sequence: CASSDPQGVYGYTF. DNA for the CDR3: TGTGCCAGCAGTGACCCACAGGGGGTCTATGGCTACACCTTC.